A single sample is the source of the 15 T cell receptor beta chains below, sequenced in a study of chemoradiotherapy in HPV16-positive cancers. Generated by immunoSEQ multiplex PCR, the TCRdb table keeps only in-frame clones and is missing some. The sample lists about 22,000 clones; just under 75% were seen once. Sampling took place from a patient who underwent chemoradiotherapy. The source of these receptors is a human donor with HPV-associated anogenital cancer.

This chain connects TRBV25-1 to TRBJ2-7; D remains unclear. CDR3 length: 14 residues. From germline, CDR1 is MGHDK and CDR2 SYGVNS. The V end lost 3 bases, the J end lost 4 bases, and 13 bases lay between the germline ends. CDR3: CASSDDGSRYEQYF. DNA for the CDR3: TGTGCCAGCAGTGATGACGGCAGCCGGTACGAGCAGTACTTC.

CDR3 in DNA: TGCGCCAGCAGCCAAGAGGTGACTTACACAGATACGCAGTATTTT. Residues: CASSQEVTYTDTQYF. The chain couples TRBV4-1 to TRBJ2-3; no definite D call. The CDR3 spans 15 residues. Trimming shortened V by 0 bases and J by 2 bases, and 9 bases separated the two germline ends. Germline V lookup: CDR1 MGHRA, CDR2 YSYEKL.

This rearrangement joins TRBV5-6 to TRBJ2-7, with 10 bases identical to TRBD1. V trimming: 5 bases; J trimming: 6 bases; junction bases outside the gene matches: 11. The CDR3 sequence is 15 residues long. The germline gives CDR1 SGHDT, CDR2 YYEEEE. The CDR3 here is CASRPTGTGVSEQYF. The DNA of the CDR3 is TGTGCCAGCAGACCCACCGGGACAGGGGTTTCCGAGCAGTACTTC.

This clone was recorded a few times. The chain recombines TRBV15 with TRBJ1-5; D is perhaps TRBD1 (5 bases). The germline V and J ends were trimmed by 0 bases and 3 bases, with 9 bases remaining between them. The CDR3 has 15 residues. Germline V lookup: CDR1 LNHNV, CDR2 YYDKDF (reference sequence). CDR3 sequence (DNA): TGTGCCACCAGCAGAGATAGACAGCCCAATCAGCCCCAGCATTTT. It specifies CATSRDRQPNQPQHF.

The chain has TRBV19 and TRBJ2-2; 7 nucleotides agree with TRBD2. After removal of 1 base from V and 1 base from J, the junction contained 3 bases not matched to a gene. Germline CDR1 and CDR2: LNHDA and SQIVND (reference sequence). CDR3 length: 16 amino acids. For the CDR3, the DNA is TGTGCCAGTAGTATAGTAGGGAGGGAGAACACCGGGGAGCTGTTTTTT. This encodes CASSIVGRENTGELFF.

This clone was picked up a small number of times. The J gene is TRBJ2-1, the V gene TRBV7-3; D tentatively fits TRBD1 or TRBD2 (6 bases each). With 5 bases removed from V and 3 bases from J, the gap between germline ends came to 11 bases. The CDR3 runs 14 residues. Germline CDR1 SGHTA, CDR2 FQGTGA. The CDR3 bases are TGTGCCAGCAGCGTAGGAGGGGGCTACAATGAGCAGTTCTTC. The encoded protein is CASSVGGGYNEQFF.

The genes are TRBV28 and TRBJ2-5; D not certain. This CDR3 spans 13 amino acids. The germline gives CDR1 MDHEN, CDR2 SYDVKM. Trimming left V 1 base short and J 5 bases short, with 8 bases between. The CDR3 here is CASSLSGHETQYF. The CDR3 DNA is TGTGCCAGCAGTTTATCCGGGCACGAGACCCAGTACTTC.

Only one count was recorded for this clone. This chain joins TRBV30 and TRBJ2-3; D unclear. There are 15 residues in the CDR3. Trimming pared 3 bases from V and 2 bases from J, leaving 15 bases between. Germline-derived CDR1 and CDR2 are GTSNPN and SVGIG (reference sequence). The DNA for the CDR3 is TGTGCCTGGAGCCGTACGAAGCCCCTCACAGATACGCAGTATTTT. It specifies CAWSRTKPLTDTQYF.

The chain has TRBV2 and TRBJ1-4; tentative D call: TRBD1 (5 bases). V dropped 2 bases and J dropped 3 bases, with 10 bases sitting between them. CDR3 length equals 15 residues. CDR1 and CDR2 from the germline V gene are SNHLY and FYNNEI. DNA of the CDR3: TGTGCCAGCAGTGAATACGGGGGGTCTAATGAAAAACTGTTTTTT. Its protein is CASSEYGGSNEKLFF. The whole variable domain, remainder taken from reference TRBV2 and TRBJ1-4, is EPEVTQTPSHQVTQMGQEVILRCVPISNHLYFYWYRQILGQKVEFLVSFYNNEISEKSEIFDDQFSVERPDGSNFTLKIRSTKLEDSAMYFCASSEYGGSNEKLFFGSGTQLSVL.

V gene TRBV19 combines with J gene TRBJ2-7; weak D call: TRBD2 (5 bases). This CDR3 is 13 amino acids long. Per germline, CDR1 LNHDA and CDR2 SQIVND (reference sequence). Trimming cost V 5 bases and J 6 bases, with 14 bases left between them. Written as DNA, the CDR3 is TGTGCCAGTAGTCCACGAGCGGACCGCGAGCAGTACTTC. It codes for CASSPRADREQYF. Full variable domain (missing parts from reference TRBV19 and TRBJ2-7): DGGITQSPKYLFRKEGQNVTLSCEQNLNHDAMYWYRQDPGQGLRLIYYSQIVNDFQKGDIAEGYSVSREKKESFPLTVTSAQKNPTAFYLCASSPRADREQYFGPGTRLTVT.

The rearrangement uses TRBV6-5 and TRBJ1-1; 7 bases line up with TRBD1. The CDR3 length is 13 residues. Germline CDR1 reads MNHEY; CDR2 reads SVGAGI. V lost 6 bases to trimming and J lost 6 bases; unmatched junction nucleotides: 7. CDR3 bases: TGTGCCAGCAGCCTAGGGGGCTTAGCTGAAGCTTTCTTT. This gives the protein CASSLGGLAEAFF.

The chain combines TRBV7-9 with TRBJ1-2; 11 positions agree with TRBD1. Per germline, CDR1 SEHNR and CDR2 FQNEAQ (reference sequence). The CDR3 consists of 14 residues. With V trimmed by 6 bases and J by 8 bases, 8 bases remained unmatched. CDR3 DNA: TGTGCCAGCAGACCTGGACAGGGGGCTTGGGGCTACACCTTC. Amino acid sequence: CASRPGQGAWGYTF.

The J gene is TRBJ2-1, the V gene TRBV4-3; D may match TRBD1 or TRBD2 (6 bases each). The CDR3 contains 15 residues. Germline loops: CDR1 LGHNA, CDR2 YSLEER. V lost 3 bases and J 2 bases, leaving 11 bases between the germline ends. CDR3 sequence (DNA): TGCGCCAGCAGCCAGTACGGGGGCCCCTACAATGAGCAGTTCTTC. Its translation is CASSQYGGPYNEQFF.

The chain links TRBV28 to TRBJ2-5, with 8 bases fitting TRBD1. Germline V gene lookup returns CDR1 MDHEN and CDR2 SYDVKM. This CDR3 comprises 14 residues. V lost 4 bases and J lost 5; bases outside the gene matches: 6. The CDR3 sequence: CASSYQGAGETQYF. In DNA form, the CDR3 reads TGTGCCAGCAGTTACCAGGGGGCAGGGGAGACCCAGTACTTC.

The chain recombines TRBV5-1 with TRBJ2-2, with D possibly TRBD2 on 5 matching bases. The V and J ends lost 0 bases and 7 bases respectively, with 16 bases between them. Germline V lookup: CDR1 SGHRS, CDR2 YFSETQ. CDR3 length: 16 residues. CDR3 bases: TGCGCCAGCAGCTTGGACGGGGTCCTTGCGATCGGGGAGCTGTTTTTT. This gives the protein CASSLDGVLAIGELFF.